The source of this T cell receptor beta chain is a study of T-cell memory formation after mild COVID-19. Points from the study as a whole: Memory from before infection featured some responding clones, which suggests cross-reactive memory joined.

Each CDR3 protein is one row after TCRdb ran MiXCR on the 5' RACE reads. This table has some 86,000 distinct CDR3 sequences, more than 20% appearing once. V shed 2 bases, J shed 5 bases, and the junction held 3 bases outside the gene matches. The CDR3 has 15 residues. The germline gives CDR1 LGHNA, CDR2 YSLEER. This clonotype has ten or more counts. The target antigen is unknown. The gene calls are TRBV4-3 and TRBJ2-5, with 12 positions matching TRBD2. The receptor's source is a man younger than 30 who had mild COVID-19 (a few samples of this study predate the infection). Cell type and time point are not known. Input material: PBMCs or a T cell subset sorted from them (not recorded which). Here the CDR3 reads CASSQLAGGLETQYF. The DNA for the CDR3 is TGCGCCAGCAGCCAACTAGCGGGGGGGCTGGAGACCCAGTACTTC.